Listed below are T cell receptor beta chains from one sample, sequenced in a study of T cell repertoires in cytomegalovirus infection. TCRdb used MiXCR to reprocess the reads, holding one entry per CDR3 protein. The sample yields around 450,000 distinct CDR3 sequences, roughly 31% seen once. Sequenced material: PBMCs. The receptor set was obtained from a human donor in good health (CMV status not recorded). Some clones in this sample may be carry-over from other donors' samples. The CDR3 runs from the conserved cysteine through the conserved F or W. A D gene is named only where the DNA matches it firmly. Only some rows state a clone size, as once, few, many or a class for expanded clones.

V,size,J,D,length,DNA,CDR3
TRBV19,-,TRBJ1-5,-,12,TGTGCCAGTAGTGACTACAGGGATATCCAGCATTTT,CASSDYRDIQHF
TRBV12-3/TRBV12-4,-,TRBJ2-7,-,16,TGTGCCAGCAGTCCCCCGGGACAACGACTTTCCTACGAGCAGTACTTC,CASSPPGQRLSYEQYF
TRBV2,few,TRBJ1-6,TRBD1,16,TGTGCCAGCAGGACCGGGACAGGTCCCGGGGGTTCACCCCTCCACTTT,CASRTGTGPGGSPLHF
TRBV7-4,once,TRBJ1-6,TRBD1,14,TGTGCCAGCGGTTTGGACAGGGGTAATTCACCCCTCCACTTT,CASGLDRGNSPLHF
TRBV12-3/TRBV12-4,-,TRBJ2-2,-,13,TGTGCCAGCAGTTGGCTCGCTACCGGGGAGCTGTTTTTT,CASSWLATGELFF
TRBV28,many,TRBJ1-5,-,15,TGTGCCAGCAGTTACGGCAGGTGGGACGATCAGCCCCAGCATTTT,CASSYGRWDDQPQHF
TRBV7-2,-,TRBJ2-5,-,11,TGTGCCAGCAACAAAAGCGAGACCCAGTACTTC,CASNKSETQYF
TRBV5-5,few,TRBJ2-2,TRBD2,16,TGTGCCAGCAGCACCCGACTAGCCTCGAACACCGGGGAGCTGTTTTTT,CASSTRLASNTGELFF
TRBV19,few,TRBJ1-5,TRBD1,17,TGTGCCAGTAGCATTTCCTCGGGACAGAATCCCAATCAGCCCCAGCATTTT,CASSISSGQNPNQPQHF
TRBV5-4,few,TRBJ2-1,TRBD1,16,TGTGCCAGCAGACGTACCGGGACAGGTGTGTACAATGAGCAGTTCTTC,CASRRTGTGVYNEQFF
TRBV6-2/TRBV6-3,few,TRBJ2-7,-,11,TGTGCCAGCAGCCCCCTCGACGAGCAGTACTTC,CASSPLDEQYF
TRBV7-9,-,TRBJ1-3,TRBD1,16,TGTGCCAGCAGCGTACAGGGACAGAACTCTGGAAACACCATATATTTT,CASSVQGQNSGNTIYF
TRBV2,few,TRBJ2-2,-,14,TGTGCCAGCAGTGAGCAGGGTCCGTCCGGGGAGCTGTTTTTT,CASSEQGPSGELFF
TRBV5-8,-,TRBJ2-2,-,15,TGTGCCAGCAGCCCCTTGGGCGGGTACACCGGGGAGCTGTTTTTT,CASSPLGGYTGELFF
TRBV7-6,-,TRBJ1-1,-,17,TGTGCCAGCAGCTTAGGGGGGTGGGGGGTAGGTGACACTGAAGCTTTCTTT,CASSLGGWGVGDTEAFF
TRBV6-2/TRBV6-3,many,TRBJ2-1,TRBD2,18,TGTGCCAGCAGTCCCGGGACTAGCGGGGTACCCTCCTACAATGAGCAGTTCTTC,CASSPGTSGVPSYNEQFF
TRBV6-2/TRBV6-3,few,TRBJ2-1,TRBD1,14,TGTGCCAGCAGAACTTCCGGGACAGGTCTAGTCCAGTTCTTC,CASRTSGTGLVQFF
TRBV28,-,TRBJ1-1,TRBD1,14,TGTGCCACCAAACAAGACAGGGGGATTACTGAAGCTTTCTTT,CATKQDRGITEAFF
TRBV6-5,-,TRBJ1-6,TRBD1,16,TGTGCCAGCAGTTACTATACAGGGGGCGATAATTCACCCCTCCACTTT,CASSYYTGGDNSPLHF
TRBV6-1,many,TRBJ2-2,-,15,TGTGCCAGCAGTGGGTACCTGCTCAGCACCGGGGAGCTGTTTTTT,CASSGYLLSTGELFF
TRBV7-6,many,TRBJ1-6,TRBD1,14,TGTGCCAGCAGCCCAGGGGGGGGAGATTCACCCCTCCACTTT,CASSPGGGDSPLHF
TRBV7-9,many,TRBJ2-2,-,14,TGTGCCAGCAGCTGGACAGCAAACACCGGGGAGCTGTTTTTT,CASSWTANTGELFF
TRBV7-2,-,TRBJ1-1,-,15,TGTGCCAGCAGCTTAGTAAGGGTTAGGGGCACTGAAGCTTTCTTT,CASSLVRVRGTEAFF
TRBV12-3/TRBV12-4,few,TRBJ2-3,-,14,TGTGCCAGCAGTTTCTCCAGGGGCGGATACGCGCAGTATTTT,CASSFSRGGYAQYF
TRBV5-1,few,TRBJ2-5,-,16,TGCGCCAGCAGCTTGGGTGGCAGGACCATCCAAGAGACCCAGTACTTC,CASSLGGRTIQETQYF
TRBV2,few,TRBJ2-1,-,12,TGTGCCAGCAGGGGGGCCTACAATGAGCAGTTCTTC,CASRGAYNEQFF
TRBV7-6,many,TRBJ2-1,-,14,TGTGCCAGCAGCTCCCCAGGGGGGGCGGATGAGCAGTTCTTC,CASSSPGGADEQFF
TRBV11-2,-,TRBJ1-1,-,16,TGTGCCAGCAGCTTACAGTGGGAGAGGATGAACACTGAAGCTTTCTTT,CASSLQWERMNTEAFF
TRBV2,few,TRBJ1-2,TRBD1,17,TGTGCCAGCAGTGAATTGGGGACAGGGGGCCTAAACTATGGCTACACCTTC,CASSELGTGGLNYGYTF
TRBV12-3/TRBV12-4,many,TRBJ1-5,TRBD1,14,TGTGCCAGCAGTTCGACAGGGAGCAATCAGCCCCAGCATTTT,CASSSTGSNQPQHF
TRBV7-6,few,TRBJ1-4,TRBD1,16,TGTGCCAGCAGTTCCGGGGCAGGGGGCTGGGGTGAAAAACTGTTTTTT,CASSSGAGGWGEKLFF
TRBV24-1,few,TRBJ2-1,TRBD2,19,TGTGCCACCAGTGATGCGCCTTTCGCTAGCGGGGGTTCCTACAATGAGCAGTTCTTC,CATSDAPFASGGSYNEQFF
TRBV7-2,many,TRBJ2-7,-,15,TGTGCCAGCAGCCCGCGGGACAGAGGAGACTACGAGCAGTACTTC,CASSPRDRGDYEQYF
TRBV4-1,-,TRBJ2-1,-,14,TGCGCCAGCAGTTCGGCTAGCGCCTACAATGAGCAGTTCTTC,CASSSASAYNEQFF
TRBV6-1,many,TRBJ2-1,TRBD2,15,TGTGCCAGCAGTGAAGGTGCGGGGGAGCACAATGAGCAGTTCTTC,CASSEGAGEHNEQFF
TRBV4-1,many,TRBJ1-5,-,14,TGCGCCAGCAGCCAAGATTGGGACAATCAGCCCCAGCATTTT,CASSQDWDNQPQHF
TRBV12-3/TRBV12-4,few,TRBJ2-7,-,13,TGTGCCAGCAGTGGACTGCTCTCCTACGAGCAGTACTTC,CASSGLLSYEQYF
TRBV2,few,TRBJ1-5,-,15,TGTGCCAGCAGTGTCGGGGGCGAGGGCAATCAGCCCCAGCATTTT,CASSVGGEGNQPQHF
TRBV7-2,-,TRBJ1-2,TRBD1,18,TGTGCCAGCAGCTTAAAGGAGGGACAGGGCCTAACTAACTATGGCTACAACTTC,CASSLKEGQGLTNYGYNF
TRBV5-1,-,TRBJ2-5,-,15,TGCGCCAGCAGTCTGGCACTGAGCCGAGGGGAGACCCAGTACTTC,CASSLALSRGETQYF
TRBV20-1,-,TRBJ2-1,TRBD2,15,TGCAGTGCTTCAGGACTAGCGGGGGGGGGGAATGAGCAGTTCTTC,CSASGLAGGGNEQFF
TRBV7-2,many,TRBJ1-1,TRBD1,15,TGTGCCAGCAGCTTAGGCGGGACAGGGGGAACTGAAGCTTTCTTT,CASSLGGTGGTEAFF
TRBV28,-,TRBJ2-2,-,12,TGTGCCAGCAGTTCGACAGACGGGGAGCTGTTTTTT,CASSSTDGELFF
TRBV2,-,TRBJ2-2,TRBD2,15,TGTGCCAGCAGTCCCAGGACTAGCGGAACCGGGGAGCTGTTTTTT,CASSPRTSGTGELFF
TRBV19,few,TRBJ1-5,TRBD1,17,TGTGCCAGTAGTACTTGGACAGGGCTCGGTAACAATCAGCCCCAGCATTTT,CASSTWTGLGNNQPQHF
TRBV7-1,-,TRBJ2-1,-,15,TGTGCCAGCAGCCCCGAGCCTTACTCCTACAATGAGCAGTTCTTC,CASSPEPYSYNEQFF
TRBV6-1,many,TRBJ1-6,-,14,TGTGCCAGCAGAGAAGAAATGGGGAATTCACCCCTCCACTTT,CASREEMGNSPLHF
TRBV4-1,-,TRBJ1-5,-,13,TGCGCCAGCAGCCAAGATAATTCGGCGGCCCAGCATTTT,CASSQDNSAAQHF
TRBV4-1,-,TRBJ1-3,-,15,TGCGCCAGCAGCGGTGACCTGGGGCCTGGAAACACCATATATTTT,CASSGDLGPGNTIYF
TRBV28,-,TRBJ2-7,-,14,TGTGCCAGCAGTTTTCCGGACAAATTCTACGGGCAGTACTTC,CASSFPDKFYGQYF
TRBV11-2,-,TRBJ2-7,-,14,TGTGCCAGCAGCTTAGATCCCCATCGGGACGAGCAGTACTTC,CASSLDPHRDEQYF
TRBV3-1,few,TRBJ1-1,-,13,TGTGCCAGCAGATTCAACCTCCGCAGTGAAGCTTTCTTT,CASRFNLRSEAFF
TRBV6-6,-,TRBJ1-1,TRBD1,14,TGTGCCAGCAGGATCTCGGACAGGGGGGCTGAAGCTTTCTTT,CASRISDRGAEAFF
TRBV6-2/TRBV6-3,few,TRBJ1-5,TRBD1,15,TGTGCCAGCAGCATCGGACAGGCCCAAAACCTGCCCCAGCATTTT,CASSIGQAQNLPQHF
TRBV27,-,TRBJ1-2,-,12,TGTGCCAGCAGTTTTCCCGGTGAGGGCTACACCTTC,CASSFPGEGYTF
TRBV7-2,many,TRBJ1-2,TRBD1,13,TGTGCCAGCAGCCACGGACAGGGGTACGGCTACACCTTC,CASSHGQGYGYTF
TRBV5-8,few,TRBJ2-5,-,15,TGTGCCAGCAGACCCCCTTACGGGGGCCAAGAGACCCAGTACTTC,CASRPPYGGQETQYF
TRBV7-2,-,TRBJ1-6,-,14,TGTGCCAGCAGCTTAATAAGGTCAGGGGCACCCCTCCACTTT,CASSLIRSGAPLHF
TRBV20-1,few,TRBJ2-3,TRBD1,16,TGCAGTGCTAAGACTCAGGACAGGGGCCAGGCAGATACGCAGTATTTT,CSAKTQDRGQADTQYF